The clone carrying this TCR beta chain was observed a handful of times. Antigen unknown. The data originate from a study of blood T cells in healthy people across ages. In the study overall: Per two T cells, about one barcoded beta molecule was captured through template switching.

Then a second PCR, running roughly 6 to 11 cycles, was carried out with a sample-barcoded 5' primer and a J-beta primer mix. One entry per CDR3 protein results from TCRdb running MiXCR on the 5' RACE reads. The sample lists 800,000 or so distinct CDR3 sequences; more than 20% were seen once. Overall study findings and caveats: Relative to aged donors, long-lived donors carried more naive CD4+ cells and displayed higher diversity.

Donors were systemically healthy Caucasian individuals from Russia aged roughly 6 to 100 years. The data also belong to a second study, concerning T cells of mothers and their children. Turning to that study: Each mother yielded more than 9 million TCR beta CDR3 reads. Each child yielded around 2.9 million reads.

The source of this sequence is a boy aged 5-17 years in good health. Material: blood.

The CDR3 DNA is TGTGCCAGCAGCTTAGTGGCTAGCGGGAGGGCCTGGAAGACCCAGTACTTC. Protein: CASSLVASGRAWKTQYF. The chain couples TRBV7-2 to TRBJ2-1, with TRBD2 identical over 12 bases. The J call may be in error: the DNA end matches TRBJ2-5 better. The CDR3 totals 17 residues. Germline values: CDR1 SGHTA, CDR2 FQGNSA.